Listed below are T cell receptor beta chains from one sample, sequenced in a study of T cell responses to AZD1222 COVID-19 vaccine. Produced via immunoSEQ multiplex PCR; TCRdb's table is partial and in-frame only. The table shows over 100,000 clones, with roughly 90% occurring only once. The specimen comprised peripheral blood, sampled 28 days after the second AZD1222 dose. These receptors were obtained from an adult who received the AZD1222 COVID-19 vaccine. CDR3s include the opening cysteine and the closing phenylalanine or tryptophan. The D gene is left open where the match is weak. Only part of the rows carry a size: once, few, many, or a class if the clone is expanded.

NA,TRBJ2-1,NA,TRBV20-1,TGCAGTGCTCGGGAGTACAATGAGCAGTTCTTC,CSAREYNEQFF
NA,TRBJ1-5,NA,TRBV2,TGTGCCAGCAGCGTCCGCCGGCAGCCCCAGCATTTT,CASSVRRQPQHF
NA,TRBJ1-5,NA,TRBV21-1,TGTGCCAGCAGCAAGGTCCCCGGGGTTCAGCCCCAGCATTTT,CASSKVPGVQPQHF
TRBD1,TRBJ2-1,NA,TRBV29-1,TGCAGCGTCTGGACAGGGGGTTTTAATGAGCAGTTCTTC,CSVWTGGFNEQFF
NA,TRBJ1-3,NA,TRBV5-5,TGTGCCAGCAGCTTGCCGGGACCCAGGAACACCATATATTTT,CASSLPGPRNTIYF
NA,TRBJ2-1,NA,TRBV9,TGTGCCAGCAGCGATACACCGCTCAGGGGCAATGAGCAGTTCTTC,CASSDTPLRGNEQFF
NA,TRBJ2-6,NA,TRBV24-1,TGTGCCACCGGGGGGTATTCTGGGGCCAACGTCCTGACTTTC,CATGGYSGANVLTF
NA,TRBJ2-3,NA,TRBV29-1,TGCAGCGTTGGGAAGACAGATACGCAGTATTTT,CSVGKTDTQYF
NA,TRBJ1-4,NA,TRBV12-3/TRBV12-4,TGTGCCAGCAGTTTATGGGGCAGTGAAAAACTGTTTTTT,CASSLWGSEKLFF
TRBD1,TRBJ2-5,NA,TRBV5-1,TGCGCCAGCAGCCCCGGGACAGGGATCGGGGAGACCCAGTACTTC,CASSPGTGIGETQYF
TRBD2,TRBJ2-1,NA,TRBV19,TGTGCCAGTACCCACTCCAGTTGGCTAGCGGAGTCCTACAATGAGCAGTTCTTC,CASTHSSWLAESYNEQFF
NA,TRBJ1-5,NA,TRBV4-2,TGTGCCAGCAGCCAAGAAAGGGCAGGAATATATAGCAATCAGCCCCAGCATTTT,CASSQERAGIYSNQPQHF
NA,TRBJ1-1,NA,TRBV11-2,TGTGCCAGCGGCCTCCGCGAGAACACTGAAGCTTTCTTT,CASGLRENTEAFF
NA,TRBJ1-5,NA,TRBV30,TGTGCCTGGAGCAGGGGTTCAGGCAATCAGCCCCAGCATTTT,CAWSRGSGNQPQHF
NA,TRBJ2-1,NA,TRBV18,TGTGCCAGCTCCCATAGGGGGGTAAGCTCCTACAATGAGCAGTTCTTC,CASSHRGVSSYNEQFF
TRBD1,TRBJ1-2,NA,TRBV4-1,TGCGCCAGCAGCCCGGGTCGGGGACAGGGAAGCTATGGCTACACCTTC,CASSPGRGQGSYGYTF
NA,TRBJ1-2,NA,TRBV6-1,TGTGCCAGCAGTGAAACAACCGGACAGTTCAACTATGGCTACACCTTC,CASSETTGQFNYGYTF
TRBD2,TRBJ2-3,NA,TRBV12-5,TGTGCTAGTGGTTTGGGGGGGACTAGCGGCACAGATACGCAGTATTTT,CASGLGGTSGTDTQYF
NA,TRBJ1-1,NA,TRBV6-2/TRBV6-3,TGTGCCAGCAGTTATTTCCGGGAAGCTTTCTTT,CASSYFREAFF
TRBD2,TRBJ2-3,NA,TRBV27,TGTGCCAGCAGCCCCGGCGGGAGTCTCCCAGATACGCAGTATTTT,CASSPGGSLPDTQYF
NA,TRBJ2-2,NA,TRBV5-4,TGTGCCAGCAGCCCGGACTCAGCGAACACCGGGGAGCTGTTTTTT,CASSPDSANTGELFF
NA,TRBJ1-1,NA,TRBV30,TGTGCTATATCGGGGAGGACTGAAGCTTTCTTT,CAISGRTEAFF
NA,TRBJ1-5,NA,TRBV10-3,TGTGCCATCAGTGAGTCCAGGGTTAGCAATCAGCCCCAGCATTTT,CAISESRVSNQPQHF
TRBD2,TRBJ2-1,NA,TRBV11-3,TGTGCCAGCAGCTTAGCCGGACTAGCGGGAAAGTACAATGAGCAGTTCTTC,CASSLAGLAGKYNEQFF
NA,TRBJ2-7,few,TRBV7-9,TGTGCCAGCAGCTTAGAGGGCGGCTACGAGCAGTACTTC,CASSLEGGYEQYF
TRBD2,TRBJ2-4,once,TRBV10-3,TGTGCCATCAGTGAAGGGGCGGGAGGCCGCCCGAACATTCAGTACTTC,CAISEGAGGRPNIQYF
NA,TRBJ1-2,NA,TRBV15,TGTGCCACCAGCGGAGACAGGCGACACCTCTATGGCTACACCTTC,CATSGDRRHLYGYTF
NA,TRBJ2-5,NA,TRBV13,TGTGCCAGCAGCTTAGAAGGGGACCCTAGAGAGACCCAGTACTTC,CASSLEGDPRETQYF